The clone carrying this T cell receptor beta chain was counted only a few times. Its matching antigen is unknown. Only in-frame clones appear in the TCRdb table, and some are missing; sequencing was by immunoSEQ multiplex PCR. The table lists roughly 76,000 clones, 50% to 70% of them singletons. This entry comes from a study of shared clonotypes between healthy human individuals. Notes on the study in general: Naive CD4 clonotypes overlapped across several donors at about 5%. Genetic and exposure-history diversity was limited by the few donors. Tissues were not sampled, only blood, and their repertoires likely differ.

Together with CD45RO+ cells, CCR7-negative CD45RA+ TemRA cells were included in CD8 memory. The CDR3 spans 13 residues. Per the germline V gene, CDR1 is SGHRS and CDR2 is YFSETQ. V shed 1 base and J shed 6 bases, with 11 bases lying between them. The rearrangement joins TRBV5-1 to TRBJ2-7; D perhaps matches TRBD1 (5 bases). The source material was memory CD8+ T cells sorted from blood. Noted subset: CD45RO+ cells pooled with CCR7-negative TemRA cells. The origin of this receptor is a man aged 25 to 45 in good health. For the CDR3, the DNA is TGCGCCAGCAGCTTGAATGTAGGGGCCGAGCAGTACTTC. Its protein is CASSLNVGAEQYF.